This T cell receptor (beta chain) was documented in a study of blood T cell repertoires in COVID-19. Study overall: Specimens from acute and convalescent COVID-19 originated in the United States, Italy and Spain. Nucleic acid was either cDNA or gDNA, and it came from T cells, B-cell-depleted T cells, or PBMCs.

V was shortened by 2 bases and J by 4 bases, with 11 bases between the two germline ends. The CDR3 extends over 15 amino acids. Germline V CDR1 and CDR2: SGHNT, YENEEA. Authors' processing steps: Estimated nucleated cell counts came from reference gene primer amplification. TCRdb's table, derived via immunoSEQ multiplex PCR, lists solely in-frame clones and lacks some. That table furnishes V, J and clone size, whereas the DNA furnished D and trimming. Of about 140,000 clones in the sample, roughly 86% are singletons; the top ten hold about 10%. The receptor's source is a man in his fifties or sixties with active or convalescent COVID-19. The chain couples TRBV11-3 to TRBJ2-2; a weak D match, TRBD1 (7 bases). The specimen sequenced was peripheral blood. CDR3 DNA: TGTGCCAGCAGCTTAACGCAGGGGGGCACCGGGGAGCTGTTTTTT. Its protein is CASSLTQGGTGELFF.